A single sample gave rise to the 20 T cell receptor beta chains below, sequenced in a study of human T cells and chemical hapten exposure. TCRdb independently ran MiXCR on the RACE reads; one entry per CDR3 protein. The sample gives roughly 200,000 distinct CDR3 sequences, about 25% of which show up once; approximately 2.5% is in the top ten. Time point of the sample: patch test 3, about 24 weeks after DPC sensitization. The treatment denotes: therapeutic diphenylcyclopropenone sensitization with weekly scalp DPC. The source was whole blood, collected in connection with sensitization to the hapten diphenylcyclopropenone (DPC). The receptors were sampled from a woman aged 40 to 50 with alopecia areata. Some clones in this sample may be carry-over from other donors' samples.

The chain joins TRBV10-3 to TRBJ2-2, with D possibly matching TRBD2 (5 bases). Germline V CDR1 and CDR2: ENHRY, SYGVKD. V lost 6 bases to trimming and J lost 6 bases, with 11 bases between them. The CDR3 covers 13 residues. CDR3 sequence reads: CAISRGGAGELFF. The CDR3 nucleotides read TGTGCCATCAGCCGAGGAGGCGCCGGGGAGCTGTTTTTT.

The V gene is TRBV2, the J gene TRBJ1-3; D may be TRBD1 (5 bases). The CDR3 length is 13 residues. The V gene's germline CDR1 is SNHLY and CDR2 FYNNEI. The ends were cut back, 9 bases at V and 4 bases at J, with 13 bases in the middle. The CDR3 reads CARNRNGGNTIYF. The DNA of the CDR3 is TGTGCCAGGAACAGGAACGGCGGAAACACCATATATTTT.

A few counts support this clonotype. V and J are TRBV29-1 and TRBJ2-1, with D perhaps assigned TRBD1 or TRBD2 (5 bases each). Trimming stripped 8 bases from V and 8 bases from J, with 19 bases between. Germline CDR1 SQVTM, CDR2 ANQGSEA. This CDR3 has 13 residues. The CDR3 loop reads CSFSRQPGDEQFF. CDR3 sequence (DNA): TGCAGCTTTTCGCGACAGCCCGGGGATGAGCAGTTCTTC.

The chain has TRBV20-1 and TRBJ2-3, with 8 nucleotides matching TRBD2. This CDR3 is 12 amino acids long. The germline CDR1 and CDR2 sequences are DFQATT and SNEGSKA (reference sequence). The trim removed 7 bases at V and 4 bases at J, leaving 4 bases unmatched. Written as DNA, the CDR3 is TGCAGTGTAGCGGGATCGTCAGATACGCAGTATTTT. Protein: CSVAGSSDTQYF.

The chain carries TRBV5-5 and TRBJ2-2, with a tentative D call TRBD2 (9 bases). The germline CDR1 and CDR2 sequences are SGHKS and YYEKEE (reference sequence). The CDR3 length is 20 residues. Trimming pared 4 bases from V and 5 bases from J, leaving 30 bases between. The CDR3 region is CASSSPGTGDTSGLTGELFF. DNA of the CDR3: TGTGCCAGCAGCAGTCCCGGGACAGGCGACACTAGCGGGCTAACCGGGGAGCTGTTTTTT. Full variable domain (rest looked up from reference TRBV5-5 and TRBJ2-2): DAGVTQSPTHLIKTRGQQVTLRCSPISGHKSVSWYQQVLGQGPQFIFQYYEKEERGRGNFPDRFSARQFPNYSSELNVNALLLGDSALYLCASSSPGTGDTSGLTGELFFGEGSRLTVL.

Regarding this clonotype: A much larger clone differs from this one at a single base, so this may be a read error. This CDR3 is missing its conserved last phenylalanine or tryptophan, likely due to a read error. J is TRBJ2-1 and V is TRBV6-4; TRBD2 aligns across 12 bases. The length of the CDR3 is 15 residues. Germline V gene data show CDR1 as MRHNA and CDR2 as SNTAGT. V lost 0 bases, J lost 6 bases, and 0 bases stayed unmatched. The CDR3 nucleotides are TGTGCCAGCAGTGACTCGACTAGCGGGAGCAATGAGCAGTTCCTC. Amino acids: CASSDSTSGSNEQFL.

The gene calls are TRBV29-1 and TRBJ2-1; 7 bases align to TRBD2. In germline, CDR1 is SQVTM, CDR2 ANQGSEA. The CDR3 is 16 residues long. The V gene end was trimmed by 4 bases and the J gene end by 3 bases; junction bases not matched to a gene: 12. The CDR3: CSVVLAVGLIYNEQFF. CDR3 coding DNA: TGCAGCGTTGTGCTAGCGGTGGGACTCATCTACAATGAGCAGTTCTTC.

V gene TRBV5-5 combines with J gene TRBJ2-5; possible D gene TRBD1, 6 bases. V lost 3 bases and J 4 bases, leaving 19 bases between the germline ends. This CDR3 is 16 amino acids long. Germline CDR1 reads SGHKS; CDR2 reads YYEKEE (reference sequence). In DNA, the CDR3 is TGTGCCAGCAGCTCCGTAGGGGGTTTCGGTATAGAGACCCAGTACTTC. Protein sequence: CASSSVGGFGIETQYF.

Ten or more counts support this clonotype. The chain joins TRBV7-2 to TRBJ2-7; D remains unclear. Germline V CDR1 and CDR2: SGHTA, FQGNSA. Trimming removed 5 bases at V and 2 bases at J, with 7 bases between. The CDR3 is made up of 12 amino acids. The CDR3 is CASSLPPYEQYF. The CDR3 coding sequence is TGTGCCAGCAGCCTACCCCCCTACGAGCAGTACTTC.

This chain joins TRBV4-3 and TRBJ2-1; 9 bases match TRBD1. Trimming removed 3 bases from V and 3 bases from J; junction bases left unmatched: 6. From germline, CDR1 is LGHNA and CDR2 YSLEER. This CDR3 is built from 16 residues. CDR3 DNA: TGCGCCAGCAGCCAGGGGACAGGGCGAGGCTACAATGAGCAGTTCTTC. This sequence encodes CASSQGTGRGYNEQFF.

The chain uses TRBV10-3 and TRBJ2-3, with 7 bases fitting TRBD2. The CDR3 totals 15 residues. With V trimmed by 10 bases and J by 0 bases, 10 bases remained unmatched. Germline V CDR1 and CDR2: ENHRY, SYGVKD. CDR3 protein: CATTQRDPSTDTQYF. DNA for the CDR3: TGTGCCACTACTCAGCGGGACCCTAGCACAGATACGCAGTATTTT.

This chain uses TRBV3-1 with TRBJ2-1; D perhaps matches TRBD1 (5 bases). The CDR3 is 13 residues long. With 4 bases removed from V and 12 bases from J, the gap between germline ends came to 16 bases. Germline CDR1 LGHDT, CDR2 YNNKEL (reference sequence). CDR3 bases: TGTGCCAGCAGCCTTCTTCAGGGAAAACGGCAGTTCTTC. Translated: CASSLLQGKRQFF.

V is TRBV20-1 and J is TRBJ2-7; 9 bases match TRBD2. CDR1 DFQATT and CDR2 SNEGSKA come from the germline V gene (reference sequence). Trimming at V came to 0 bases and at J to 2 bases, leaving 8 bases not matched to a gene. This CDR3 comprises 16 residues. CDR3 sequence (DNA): TGCAGTGCTAGAGACCAACTAGCGGGCAACACCTACGAGCAGTACTTC. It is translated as CSARDQLAGNTYEQYF.

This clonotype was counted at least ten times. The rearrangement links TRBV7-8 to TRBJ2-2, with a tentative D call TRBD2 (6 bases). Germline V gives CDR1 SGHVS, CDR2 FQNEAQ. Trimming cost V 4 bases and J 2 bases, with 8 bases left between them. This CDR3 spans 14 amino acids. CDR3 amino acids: CASSWGLNTGELFF. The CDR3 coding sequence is TGTGCCAGCAGCTGGGGACTCAACACCGGGGAGCTGTTTTTT. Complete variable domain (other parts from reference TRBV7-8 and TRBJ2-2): GAGVSQSPRYKVAKRGQDVALRCDPISGHVSLFWYQQALGQGPEFLTYFQNEAQLDKSGLPSDRFFAERPEGSVSTLKIQRTQQEDSAVYLCASSWGLNTGELFFGEGSRLTVL.

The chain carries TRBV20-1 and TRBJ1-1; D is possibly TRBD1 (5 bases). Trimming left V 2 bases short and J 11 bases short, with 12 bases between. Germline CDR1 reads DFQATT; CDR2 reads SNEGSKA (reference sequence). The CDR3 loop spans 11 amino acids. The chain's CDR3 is CSARLPEGAFF. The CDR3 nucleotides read TGCAGTGCTAGACTACCAGAGGGGGCTTTCTTT.

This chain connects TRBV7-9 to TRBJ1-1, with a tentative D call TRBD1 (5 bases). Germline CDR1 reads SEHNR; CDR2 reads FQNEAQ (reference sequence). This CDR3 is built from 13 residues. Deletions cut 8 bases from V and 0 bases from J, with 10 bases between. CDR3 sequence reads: CASGAVVNTEAFF. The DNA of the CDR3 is TGTGCCAGCGGGGCGGTCGTGAACACTGAAGCTTTCTTT. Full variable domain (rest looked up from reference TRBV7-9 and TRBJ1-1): DTGVSQNPRHKITKRGQNVTFRCDPISEHNRLYWYRQTLGQGPEFLTYFQNEAQLEKSRLLSDRFSAERPKGSFSTLEIQRTEQGDSAMYLCASGAVVNTEAFFGQGTRLTVV.

This CDR3 is CASSQAEGFYEQYF. The CDR3 DNA reads as TGCGCCAGCAGCCAAGCCGAGGGTTTCTACGAGCAGTACTTC. The V and J genes are TRBV4-3 and TRBJ2-7, with D maybe TRBD2 (5 bases). The CDR3 totals 14 residues. Germline V lookup: CDR1 LGHNA, CDR2 YSLEER. V was cut by 1 base and J by 3 bases, with 10 bases left in between.

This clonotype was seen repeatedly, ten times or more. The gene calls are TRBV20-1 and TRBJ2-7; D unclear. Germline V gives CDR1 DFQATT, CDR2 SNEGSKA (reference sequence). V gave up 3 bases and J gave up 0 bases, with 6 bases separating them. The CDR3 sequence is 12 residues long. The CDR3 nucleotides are TGCAGTGCTAGGGTTGACTCCTACGAGCAGTACTTC. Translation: CSARVDSYEQYF.

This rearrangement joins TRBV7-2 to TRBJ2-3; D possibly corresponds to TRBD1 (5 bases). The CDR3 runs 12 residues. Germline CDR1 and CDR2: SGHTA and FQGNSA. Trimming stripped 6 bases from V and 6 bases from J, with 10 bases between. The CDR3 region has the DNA TGTGCCAGCAGATCCCAGGGTGATACGCAGTATTTT. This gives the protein CASRSQGDTQYF. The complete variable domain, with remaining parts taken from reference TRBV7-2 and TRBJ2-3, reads GAGVSQSPSNKVTEKGKDVELRCDPISGHTALYWYRQSLGQGLEFLIYFQGNSAPDKSGLPSDRFSAERTGGSVSTLTIQRTQQEDSAVYLCASRSQGDTQYFGPGTRLTVL.

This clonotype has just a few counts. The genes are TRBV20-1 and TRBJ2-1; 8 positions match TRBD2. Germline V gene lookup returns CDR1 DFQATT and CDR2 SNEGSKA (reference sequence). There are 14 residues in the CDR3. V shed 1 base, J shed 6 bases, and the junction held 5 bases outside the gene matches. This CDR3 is CSARVPGGPNEQFF. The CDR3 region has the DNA TGCAGTGCTAGAGTGCCGGGAGGGCCCAATGAGCAGTTCTTC.